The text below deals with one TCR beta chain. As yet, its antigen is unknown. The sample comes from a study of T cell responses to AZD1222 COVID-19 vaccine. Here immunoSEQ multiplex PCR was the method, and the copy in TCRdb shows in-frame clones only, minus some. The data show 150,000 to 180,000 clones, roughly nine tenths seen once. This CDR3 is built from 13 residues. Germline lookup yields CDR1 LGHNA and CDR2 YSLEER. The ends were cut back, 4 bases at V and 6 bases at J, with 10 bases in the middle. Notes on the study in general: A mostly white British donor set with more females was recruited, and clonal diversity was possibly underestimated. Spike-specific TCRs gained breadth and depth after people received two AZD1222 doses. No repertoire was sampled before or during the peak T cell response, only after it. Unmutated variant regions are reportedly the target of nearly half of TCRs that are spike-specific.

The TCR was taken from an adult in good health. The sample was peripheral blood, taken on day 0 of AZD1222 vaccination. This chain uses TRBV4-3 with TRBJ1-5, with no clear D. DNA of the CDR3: TGCGCCAGCAGCCCCCAACGGGGTCAGCCCCAGCATTTT. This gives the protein CASSPQRGQPQHF.